This TCR beta chain was captured in a study of shared clonotypes between healthy human individuals. The method was immunoSEQ multiplex PCR; TCRdb's version includes in-frame clones alone and lacks a portion of them. In the table there are some 2 million clones, about 95% of which are singletons. Selected positively for CCR7 and CD45RO-negative, naive CD8 cells excluded terminally differentiated effector memory CD45RA+ cells. The CDR3 covers 17 residues. Trimming removed 4 bases from V and 2 bases from J; junction bases left unmatched: 7. Per germline, CDR1 SGHTA and CDR2 FQGNSA. The TCR comes from a man aged 18 to 35 in good health. The chain carries TRBV7-2 and TRBJ2-3, with 12 bases lining up with TRBD2. The sample comprised naive CD8+ T cells sorted from blood. In DNA, the CDR3 is TGTGCCAGCAGCTCGCCCGGACTAGCGGGGAACACAGATACGCAGTATTTT. As protein: CASSSPGLAGNTDTQYF.